The next 21 T cell receptor beta chains were all read from a single sample in a study of cytomegalovirus exposure and HLA in healthy donors. The PCR ran on 60 Vbeta and 13 Jbeta primers. Clones were sequenced by immunoSEQ multiplex PCR, and TCRdb holds only the in-frame ones, with some missing. This sample yields around 110,000 clones, of which around two thirds are seen a single time; 9.5% belongs to the top ten. The sample taken for sequencing was PBMCs. The receptors originated from a woman between 35 and 50 years old in good health and CMV-seropositive.

J is TRBJ2-2 and V is TRBV6-5; the D gene is possibly TRBD2 (5 bases). There are 15 residues in the CDR3. V lost 6 bases to trimming and J lost 4 bases, with 15 bases between them. Looked up from germline, CDR1 is MNHEY and CDR2 is SVGAGI. CDR3 residues: CASRTREPTTGELFF. CDR3 DNA: TGTGCCAGCAGAACTAGGGAACCGACCACCGGGGAGCTGTTTTTT.

This clone was counted a single time. V usage is TRBV18 and J usage is TRBJ2-5; TRBD2 aligns across 13 bases. The V gene end was trimmed by 6 bases and the J gene end by 4 bases; junction bases not matched to a gene: 8. This CDR3 is built from 16 residues. Germline V CDR1 and CDR2: KGHSH, LQKENI. In nucleotides, the CDR3 is TGTGCCAGCTCCCCTCCGGGACTAGCGGGAACAGAGACCCAGTACTTC. Its protein product is CASSPPGLAGTETQYF.

V and J are TRBV5-4 and TRBJ2-5, with 7 bases lining up with TRBD2. The CDR3 has 16 amino acids. J gave up 2 bases and V 0 bases, and 7 bases lay outside the gene matches. Germline V gene data show CDR1 as SGHNT and CDR2 as YYREEE (reference sequence). DNA for the CDR3: TGTGCCAGCAGCTTGGATGCGCGGGAGAGTCAAGAGACCCAGTACTTC. This encodes CASSLDARESQETQYF.

This clone showed up just once. V usage is TRBV7-9 and J usage is TRBJ2-5; TRBD2 aligns across 13 bases. The CDR3 totals 17 residues. With V trimmed by 5 bases and J by 4 bases, 10 bases remained unmatched. CDR1 and CDR2 from the germline V gene are SEHNR and FQNEAQ (reference sequence). The CDR3 protein is CASSVGLAGARLETQYF. As DNA, the CDR3 is TGTGCCAGCAGCGTCGGACTAGCGGGAGCTCGGTTAGAGACCCAGTACTTC.

This chain links TRBV5-1 with TRBJ1-1; maybe TRBD1 (5 bases). The V and J ends lost 6 bases and 1 base respectively, with 19 bases between them. This CDR3 spans 16 amino acids. The germline CDR1 and CDR2 sequences are SGHRS and YFSETQ. In nucleotides, the CDR3 is TGCGCCAGCACCTTTGGGACCGGGAGGTCGAACACTGAAGCTTTCTTT. Encoded protein: CASTFGTGRSNTEAFF. Looking up the rest from reference TRBV5-1 and TRBJ1-1 gives the full variable domain: KAGVTQTPRYLIKTRGQQVTLSCSPISGHRSVSWYQQTPGQGLQFLFEYFSETQRNKGNFPGRFSGRQFSNSRSEMNVSTLELGDSALYLCASTFGTGRSNTEAFFGQGTRLTVV.

This clone was counted between two and nine times. The chain links TRBV4-2 to TRBJ2-3, with TRBD2 matching over 15 bases. There are 15 residues in the CDR3. Germline V gives CDR1 LGHNA, CDR2 YNFKEQ. Trimming took 4 bases from V and 5 from J; bases not matched to a gene: 1. CDR3 sequence reads: CASSPGLAGGDTQYF. The CDR3 region has the DNA TGTGCCAGCAGCCCGGGACTAGCGGGAGGAGATACGCAGTATTTT.

The chain has TRBV7-7 and TRBJ2-2, with D hard to call. The CDR3 loop spans 16 amino acids. Germline CDR1 is SSHAT and CDR2 is FNYEAQ (reference sequence). V dropped 1 base and J dropped 2 bases, with 11 bases sitting between them. Here the CDR3 reads CASSLESGDNTGELFF. CDR3 nucleotides: TGTGCCAGCAGCTTAGAATCTGGAGACAACACCGGGGAGCTGTTTTTT.

CDR3 DNA: TGTGCCAGCAGCGAGAGGACAGGGGTGAACACTGAAGCTTTCTTT. Residues: CASSERTGVNTEAFF. V and J are TRBV5-4 and TRBJ1-1; 9 bases match TRBD1. V lost 4 bases and J lost 0; bases outside the gene matches: 4. This CDR3 is 15 amino acids long. CDR1 is SGHNT and CDR2 is YYREEE in the germline V gene (reference sequence).

The genes are TRBV9 and TRBJ1-3; the match to TRBD1 covers 7 bases. This CDR3 is built from 17 residues. Germline V gene sequence: CDR1 SGDLS, CDR2 YYNGEE. J gave up 0 bases and V 0 bases, and 6 bases lay outside the gene matches. This CDR3 is CASSVGAGQNSGNTIYF. CDR3 nucleotide sequence: TGTGCCAGCAGCGTAGGGGCGGGACAGAACTCTGGAAACACCATATATTTT. The full variable domain, completed using reference TRBV9 and TRBJ1-3, is DSGVTQTPKHLITATGQRVTLRCSPRSGDLSVYWYQQSLDQGLQFLIQYYNGEERAKGNILERFSAQQFPDLHSELNLSSLELGDSALYFCASSVGAGQNSGNTIYFGEGSWLTVV.

V usage is TRBV5-8 and J usage is TRBJ1-1; a possible D gene is TRBD1 (5 bases). This CDR3 region has 15 residues. Germline V gene lookup returns CDR1 SGHTS and CDR2 YDEGEE. Trimming removed 1 base from V and 7 bases from J, with 17 bases in between. The DNA of the CDR3 is TGTGCCAGCAGCTTGTTGGGATCAGGGTTCCATGAAGCTTTCTTT. It codes for CASSLLGSGFHEAFF.

The V call is TRBV5-4, the J call TRBJ2-5; 10 bases match TRBD2. Germline CDR1 SGHNT, CDR2 YYREEE (reference sequence). Trimming took 0 bases from V and 6 from J; bases not matched to a gene: 8. The CDR3 loop spans 16 amino acids. CDR3 DNA: TGTGCCAGCAGCTTGGGGACTAGCGGTCCTAGGAAGACCCAGTACTTC. Its translation: CASSLGTSGPRKTQYF. The full variable domain, with the rest looked up from reference TRBV5-4 and TRBJ2-5, is ETGVTQSPTHLIKTRGQQVTLRCSSQSGHNTVSWYQQALGQGPQFIFQYYREEENGRGNFPPRFSGLQFPNYSSELNVNALELDDSALYLCASSLGTSGPRKTQYFGPGTRLLVL.

The chain has TRBV7-3 and TRBJ1-5, with 7 bases identical to TRBD1. V was clipped by 7 bases and J by 4 bases; unmatched bases: 13. This CDR3 contains 16 residues. The germline CDR1 and CDR2 sequences are SGHTA and FQGTGA. The CDR3 region is CASNHQGVPLNQPQHF. For the CDR3, the DNA is TGTGCCAGCAATCATCAGGGGGTCCCCTTAAATCAGCCCCAGCATTTT.

The chain uses TRBV12-5 and TRBJ2-2, with 11 bases fitting TRBD2. J gave up 5 bases and V 7 bases, and 6 bases lay outside the gene matches. The germline V gene encodes CDR1 LGHNT and CDR2 FRNRAP. The CDR3 totals 15 residues. The CDR3 sequence is CASAKTSGKTGELFF. The CDR3, as DNA: TGTGCTAGTGCCAAGACTAGCGGGAAGACCGGGGAGCTGTTTTTT. The complete variable domain, with remaining parts taken from reference TRBV12-5 and TRBJ2-2, reads DARVTQTPRHKVTEMGQEVTMRCQPILGHNTVFWYRQTMMQGLELLAYFRNRAPLDDSGMPKDRFSAEMPDATLATLKIQPSEPRDSAVYFCASAKTSGKTGELFFGEGSRLTVL.

V is TRBV19 and J is TRBJ2-1; tentatively, D is TRBD2 (5 bases). The CDR3 sequence is 12 residues long. Trimming cost V 6 bases and J 8 bases, with 11 bases left between them. CDR1 is LNHDA and CDR2 is SQIVND in the germline V gene (reference sequence). CDR3 sequence: CASRGLADEQFF. The CDR3 DNA sequence: TGTGCCAGTAGGGGTCTAGCAGATGAGCAGTTCTTC.

The chain employs TRBV9 and TRBJ2-1, with D possibly being TRBD2 (5 bases). The CDR3 totals 15 residues. The germline CDR1 and CDR2 sequences are SGDLS and YYNGEE. Trimming took 3 bases from V and 4 from J, leaving 14 bases between them. CDR3: CASSANAGLYNEQFF. The CDR3 bases are TGTGCCAGCAGCGCCAACGCCGGACTTTACAATGAGCAGTTCTTC.

This clone was observed a few times. The chain links TRBV4-2 to TRBJ2-3; no clear D. This CDR3 comprises 14 residues. CDR1 LGHNA and CDR2 YNFKEQ come from the germline V gene. V was cut by 0 bases and J by 8 bases, with 12 bases left in between. This CDR3 reads CASSQDGQEGTQYF. As DNA, the CDR3 is TGTGCCAGCAGCCAAGATGGGCAGGAAGGTACGCAGTATTTT.

Remarks on this clone: This specimen includes other DNA sequences encoding the same CDR3. The V and J genes are TRBV25-1 and TRBJ2-3; 10 bases line up with TRBD1. Germline trimming cut 8 bases from V and 6 bases from J; bases unmatched to any gene: 11. This CDR3 comprises 15 residues. Germline V gene sequence: CDR1 MGHDK, CDR2 SYGVNS. The CDR3 is CASAQTGGVFDTQYF. CDR3 DNA sequence: TGTGCCAGCGCCCAGACAGGGGGCGTTTTTGATACGCAGTATTTT.

This clone was detected only once. This chain connects TRBV28 to TRBJ2-7; 7 bases line up with TRBD2. V trimming: 4 bases; J trimming: 2 bases; junction bases outside the gene matches: 17. The germline gives CDR1 MDHEN, CDR2 SYDVKM. The CDR3 is 18 residues long. The CDR3 region is CASSSRWDYDKQPYEQYF. The CDR3 DNA reads as TGTGCCAGCAGTTCTCGCTGGGACTACGATAAACAGCCCTACGAGCAGTACTTC.

The sample holds one count of this clone. V and J are TRBV28 and TRBJ2-3; 12 bases fit TRBD2. Germline CDR1 is MDHEN and CDR2 is SYDVKM. After removal of 6 bases from V and 3 bases from J, the junction contained 13 bases not matched to a gene. The length of the CDR3 is 18 residues. The DNA of the CDR3 is TGTGCCAGCAGCCCACTCGGACTAGCGGGATTAGGTACAGATACGCAGTATTTT. Its protein product is CASSPLGLAGLGTDTQYF.

This sequence joins TRBV4-3 and TRBJ2-5; D perhaps matches TRBD2 (6 bases). V was trimmed by 3 bases and J by 5 bases, leaving 16 bases between them. This CDR3 spans 15 amino acids. Germline values: CDR1 LGHNA, CDR2 YSLEER. The CDR3 DNA sequence: TGCGCCAGCAGCCAGAGACCTTTAGGAGGGGAGACCCAGTACTTC. This translates into CASSQRPLGGETQYF.

CDR3 coding DNA: TGTGCCAGCAGCACTACGACAGGGAAAGCTAACTATGGCTACACCTTC. Its translation: CASSTTTGKANYGYTF. This chain uses TRBV7-8 with TRBJ1-2, with 7 bases identical to TRBD1. With 5 bases clipped from V and 0 bases from J, the junction kept 9 bases outside the gene matches. Per germline, CDR1 SGHVS and CDR2 FQNEAQ. The CDR3 length is 16 residues.